This T cell receptor beta chain appears in the sequencing data of a study of T-cell memory formation after mild COVID-19. For the study at large: Clustering of TCRs was largely donor specific.

This CDR3 region has 13 residues. Trimming removed 4 bases at V and 5 bases at J, with 9 bases between. Germline V lookup: CDR1 MNHEY, CDR2 SVGAGI. 5'RACE with constant-segment primers yielded barcoded, UMI-tagged TCR alpha and TCR beta cDNA libraries. Each CDR3 protein is one row after TCRdb ran MiXCR on the 5' RACE reads. The sample shows 350,000 to 500,000 distinct CDR3 sequences, over 15% of them seen only once. The chain links TRBV6-5 to TRBJ1-5; D remains unclear. This clonotype originated in a man in his late teens or twenties who had mild COVID-19 (a few samples of this study predate the infection). Cell type and time point are not known. Sequences were obtained from PBMCs or a T cell subset sorted from them (not recorded which). The CDR3 nucleotides are TGTGCCAGCAGTTTACGGGCTGATCAGCCCCAGCATTTT. Its protein is CASSLRADQPQHF.